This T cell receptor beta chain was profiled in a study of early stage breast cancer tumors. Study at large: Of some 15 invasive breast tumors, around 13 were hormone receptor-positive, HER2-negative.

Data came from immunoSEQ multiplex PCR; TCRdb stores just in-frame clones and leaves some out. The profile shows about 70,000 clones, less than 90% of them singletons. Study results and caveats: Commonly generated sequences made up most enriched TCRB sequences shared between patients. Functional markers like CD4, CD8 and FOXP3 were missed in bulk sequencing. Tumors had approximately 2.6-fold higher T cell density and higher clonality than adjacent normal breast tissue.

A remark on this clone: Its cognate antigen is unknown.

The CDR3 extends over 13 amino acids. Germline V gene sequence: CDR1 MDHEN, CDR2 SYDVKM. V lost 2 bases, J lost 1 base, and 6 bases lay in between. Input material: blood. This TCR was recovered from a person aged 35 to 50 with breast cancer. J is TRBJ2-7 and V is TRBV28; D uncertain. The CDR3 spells CASSLARSYEQYF. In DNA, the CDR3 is TGTGCCAGCAGTTTAGCCAGATCCTACGAGCAGTACTTC. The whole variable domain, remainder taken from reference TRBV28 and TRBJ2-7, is DVKVTQSSRYLVKRTGEKVFLECVQDMDHENMFWYRQDPGLGLRLIYFSYDVKMKEKGDIPEGYSVSREKKERFSLILESASTNQTSMYLCASSLARSYEQYFGPGTRLTVT.